This T cell receptor (beta chain) originates from a study of cytomegalovirus exposure and HLA in healthy donors. As regards this clone: The antigen remains undetermined.

The data were produced by immunoSEQ multiplex PCR, yet TCRdb's version contains in-frame clones alone and is incomplete. The sample shows around 230,000 clones, 70% to 90% of them seen only once. Findings of the study overall: Accounts indicate the classifier identified cytomegalovirus status with strong specificity and sensitivity. Rare TCR sequences predominated, though certain public TCRs were found in many donors.

The receptor was isolated from a woman aged 30 to 39 in good health and CMV-seropositive. Material: PBMCs.

CDR3 sequence (DNA): TGTGCCAGTAGTATGTCACTAGCGGGAGGCCAGTTCTTC. It translates to CASSMSLAGGQFF. The chain uses TRBV19 and TRBJ2-1; 12 nucleotides align to TRBD2. Germline V lookup: CDR1 LNHDA, CDR2 SQIVND (reference sequence). This CDR3 has 13 residues. Trimming took 3 bases from V and 13 from J; bases not matched to a gene: 4. Looking up the rest from reference TRBV19 and TRBJ2-1 gives the full variable domain: DGGITQSPKYLFRKEGQNVTLSCEQNLNHDAMYWYRQDPGQGLRLIYYSQIVNDFQKGDIAEGYSVSREKKESFPLTVTSAQKNPTAFYLCASSMSLAGGQFFGPGTRLTVL.